The sequence of this TCR beta chain was determined in a study of T cells in Graves' hyperthyroidism and ophthalmopathy. V lost 0 bases and J lost 7, with 7 bases in between. CDR1 is LGHDT and CDR2 is YNNKEL in the germline V gene (reference sequence). The CDR3 has 12 amino acids. TCR beta CDR3 region amplification was performed from RNA transcripts. First-round RT-PCR with HTBI primers amplified the TCR CDR3 region. In TCRdb, the multiplex PCR reads were re-called with MiXCR into one record per CDR3 protein. The table lists a few hundred thousand distinct CDR3 sequences, roughly 15% of them singletons, with roughly 14% in the top ten. A note on this clonotype: Its antigen is as yet unknown.

General observations from the study: A model of 13 V-J features distinguished ophthalmopathy from stable hyperthyroidism. Model output signaled ophthalmopathy a median around 6.9 months ahead of onset. Most thyroid clonotypes with frequency above 0.001 were detected in blood.

Source material for PBMCs was about 10 ml fresh peripheral blood. The V gene is TRBV3-1, the J gene TRBJ2-7; D is perhaps TRBD2 (6 bases). The sequence came from a woman between 40 and 55 years old with Graves' hyperthyroidism that later progressed to Graves' ophthalmopathy. Sequenced sample: blood. The DNA of the CDR3 is TGTGCCAGCAGCCAAGATCGGGGGGAGCAGTACTTC. This translates into CASSQDRGEQYF.